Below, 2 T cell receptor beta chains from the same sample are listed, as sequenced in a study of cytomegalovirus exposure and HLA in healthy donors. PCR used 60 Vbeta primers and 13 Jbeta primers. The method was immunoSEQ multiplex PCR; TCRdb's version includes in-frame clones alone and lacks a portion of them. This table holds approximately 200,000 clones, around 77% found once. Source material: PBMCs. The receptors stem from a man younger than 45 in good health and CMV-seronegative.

The CDR3 DNA follows: TGTGCTACCGCCGGGGAGGGGAGGTGGGACACTGAAGCTTTCTTT. Its translation: CATAGEGRWDTEAFF. This rearrangement joins TRBV5-5 to TRBJ1-1, with D perhaps matching TRBD1 (5 bases). This CDR3 has 15 residues. The V gene's germline CDR1 is SGHKS and CDR2 YYEKEE (reference sequence).

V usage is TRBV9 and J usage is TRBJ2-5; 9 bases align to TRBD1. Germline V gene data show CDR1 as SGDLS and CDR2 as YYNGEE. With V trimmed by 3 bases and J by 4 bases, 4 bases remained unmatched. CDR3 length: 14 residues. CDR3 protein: CASSAGTGRETQYF. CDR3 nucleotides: TGTGCCAGCAGCGCGGGGACAGGGAGAGAGACCCAGTACTTC.